This T cell receptor beta chain was recovered during a study of identical twins. This CDR3 has 17 residues. Trimming cost V 5 bases and J 4 bases, with 21 bases left between them. In germline, CDR1 is LNHDA, CDR2 SQIVND (reference sequence). MiXCR, applied by TCRdb to the 5' RACE reads, yields one record per CDR3 protein. The sample consists of about 890,000 distinct CDR3 sequences, 9% to 15% of them appearing once. In regard to this clonotype: Its antigen is unidentified.

Only healthy Caucasians were included as donors. Whole-study findings and limits: Memory repertoires showed no such pattern, whereas abundant cord blood beta clonotypes carried fewer insertions.

The sample was also reused in another study, on yellow fever vaccine responses in identical twins.

Source material: PBMCs. The TCR was taken from a woman younger than 35 in good health. V is TRBV19 and J is TRBJ1-5; the D gene is possibly TRBD1 (5 bases). Here the CDR3 DNA reads TGTGCCAGTAGTGATGGCCGGGACCCATCCGGGAATCAGCCCCAGCATTTT. Amino acids: CASSDGRDPSGNQPQHF.